The 19 T cell receptor beta chains given below trace back to one sample, sequenced in a study of tumour-infiltrating T cells in Burkitt lymphoma. The table came from immunoSEQ multiplex PCR; TCRdb's copy has only in-frame clones and leaves some out. The sample holds some 9,200 clones, approximately 65% seen once. Material for sequencing was tumor tissue. All receptors come from a human donor with diffuse large B-cell lymphoma.

The chain couples TRBV5-5 to TRBJ2-7; D gene ambiguous. The CDR3 loop spans 15 amino acids. The germline V gene has CDR1 SGHKS and CDR2 YYEKEE (reference sequence). The V end lost 4 bases, the J end lost 1 base, and 15 bases lay between the germline ends. CDR3 residues: CASSPFLLGSYEQYF. The CDR3 DNA reads as TGTGCCAGCAGCCCATTTCTTTTGGGGTCCTACGAGCAGTACTTC.

The chain joins TRBV6-1 to TRBJ1-3; D remains ambiguous. CDR1 is MNHNS and CDR2 is SASEGT in the germline V gene. CDR3 length: 14 amino acids. The ends were cut back, 3 bases at V and 3 bases at J, with 9 bases in the middle. The CDR3 loop reads CASSEPASGNTIYF. CDR3 DNA: TGTGCCAGCAGTGAGCCAGCAAGTGGAAACACCATATATTTT.

The V call is TRBV7-9, the J call TRBJ2-7; D gene ambiguous. The germline gives CDR1 SEHNR, CDR2 FQNEAQ (reference sequence). Trimming pared 5 bases from V and 1 base from J, leaving 9 bases between. The CDR3 spans 13 residues. DNA of the CDR3: TGTGCCAGCAGCCGAGGTGGGTCCTACGAGCAGTACTTC. Its protein product is CASSRGGSYEQYF.

This chain links TRBV7-9 with TRBJ1-4; D is ambiguous. V lost 6 bases and J 1 base, leaving 9 bases between the germline ends. This CDR3 has 14 amino acids. Per germline, CDR1 SEHNR and CDR2 FQNEAQ (reference sequence). CDR3 amino acids: CASSLSGTNEKLFF. CDR3 bases: TGTGCCAGCAGTCTTTCAGGAACTAATGAAAAACTGTTTTTT.

This clone came up once. The V call is TRBV29-1, the J call TRBJ1-1; 9 bases agree with TRBD1. Per the germline V gene, CDR1 is SQVTM and CDR2 is ANQGSEA. With 6 bases clipped from V and 7 bases from J, the junction kept 3 bases outside the gene matches. The CDR3 has 11 amino acids. The CDR3 sequence: CSVYRGLEAFF. Here the CDR3 DNA reads TGCAGCGTATACAGGGGGCTTGAAGCTTTCTTT. The full variable domain, rest sourced from reference TRBV29-1 and TRBJ1-1, is SAVISQKPSRDICQRGTSLTIQCQVDSQVTMMFWYRQQPGQSLTLIATANQGSEATYESGFVIDKFPISRPNLTFSTLTVSNMSPEDSSIYLCSVYRGLEAFFGQGTRLTVV.

V usage is TRBV19 and J usage is TRBJ2-1, with 9 bases fitting TRBD1. Germline V gene lookup returns CDR1 LNHDA and CDR2 SQIVND (reference sequence). CDR3 size: 14 residues. V was pared by 9 bases and J by 4 bases, with 7 bases of the junction left unmatched. This chain's CDR3 is CASSDRGPYNEQFF. Written as DNA, the CDR3 is TGTGCCAGCTCGGACAGGGGTCCATACAATGAGCAGTTCTTC.

The rearrangement links TRBV28 to TRBJ2-2; 7 bases fit TRBD2. CDR1 MDHEN and CDR2 SYDVKM come from the germline V gene. The trim removed 0 bases at V and 4 bases at J, leaving 2 bases unmatched. This CDR3 spans 15 amino acids. CDR3 amino acids: CASSLWGRGTGELFF. The DNA for the CDR3 is TGTGCCAGCAGTTTATGGGGGAGGGGCACCGGGGAGCTGTTTTTT.

The gene calls are TRBV19 and TRBJ1-2; TRBD1 is a possible D gene (5 bases). The germline CDR1 and CDR2 sequences are LNHDA and SQIVND (reference sequence). The CDR3 sequence is 15 residues long. Trimming removed 5 bases from V and 3 bases from J, with 16 bases in between. CDR3 DNA sequence: TGTGCCAGTAGTTTGACAGTCCGGAAAGACTATGGCTACACCTTC. Translated: CASSLTVRKDYGYTF.

This clone occurred a few times. This chain links TRBV13 with TRBJ2-3; D uncertain. V was trimmed by 2 bases and J by 5 bases, leaving 5 bases between them. CDR3 length: 12 amino acids. Germline V CDR1 and CDR2: PRHDT, FYEKMQ (reference sequence). CDR3 region: CASSLSGDTQYF. CDR3 nucleotide sequence: TGTGCCAGCAGCTTAAGTGGAGATACGCAGTATTTT. Full variable domain (rest looked up from reference TRBV13 and TRBJ2-3): AAGVIQSPRHLIKEKRETATLKCYPIPRHDTVYWYQQGPGQDPQFLISFYEKMQSDKGSIPDRFSAQQFSDYHSELNMSSLELGDSALYFCASSLSGDTQYFGPGTRLTVL.

The rearrangement links TRBV6-6 to TRBJ1-5; D might be TRBD1 (6 bases). The V gene's germline CDR1 is MNHNY and CDR2 SVGAGI (reference sequence). The CDR3 runs to 14 residues. Trimming shortened V by 5 bases and J by 4 bases, and 12 bases separated the two germline ends. The CDR3 bases are TGTGCCAGCAGTCGTACAGGGAAAAATCAGCCCCAGCATTTT. Translating it yields CASSRTGKNQPQHF.

In regard to this clone: Germline is not matched at one junction end, which may reflect a read error. The J gene is TRBJ1-4, the V gene TRBV7-9; D might be TRBD1 (6 bases). The CDR3 has 14 amino acids. CDR1 and CDR2 (germline): SEHNR, FQNEAQ (reference sequence). This CDR3 reads CASSPGTTNEKLFF. The CDR3 nucleotides are TGTGCCAGCAGCCCCGGGACAACGAATGAAAAACTGTTTTTT. The full variable domain, in which reference TRBV7-9 and TRBJ1-4 provide the parts outside the CDR3, is DTGVSQNPRHKITKRGQNVTFRCDPISEHNRLYWYRQTLGQGPEFLTYFQNEAQLEKSRLLSDRFSAERPKGSFSTLEIQRTEQGDSAMYLCASSPGTTNEKLFFGSGTQLSVL.

On this clone itself: The sample contains more than one DNA sequence encoding this CDR3. V is TRBV5-6 and J is TRBJ1-1, with D possibly matching TRBD1 (5 bases). The V gene's germline CDR1 is SGHDT and CDR2 YYEEEE. This CDR3 region has 13 residues. V was clipped by 6 bases and J by 1 base, with 10 bases between them. CDR3 residues: CASTRTGNTEAFF. The DNA for the CDR3 is TGTGCCAGCACACGAACAGGGAACACTGAAGCTTTCTTT.

The V gene is TRBV13, the J gene TRBJ1-1; D remains unclear. The CDR3 spans 16 residues. The ends were cut back, 1 base at V and 5 bases at J, with 17 bases in the middle. Germline V gene data show CDR1 as PRHDT and CDR2 as FYEKMQ (reference sequence). CDR3 sequence: CASSLVGAGVGTEAFF. CDR3 bases: TGTGCCAGCAGCTTAGTCGGTGCTGGGGTAGGGACTGAAGCTTTCTTT.

This clone was counted only a few times. The chain couples TRBV6-1 to TRBJ1-4; tentative D call: TRBD1 (5 bases). This CDR3 is built from 14 residues. Germline-derived CDR1 and CDR2 are MNHNS and SASEGT. Deletions cut 7 bases from V and 4 bases from J, with 13 bases between. The CDR3: CASTPRGSNEKLFF. The CDR3 bases are TGTGCCAGCACTCCCCGGGGGAGTAATGAAAAACTGTTTTTT.

The rearrangement links TRBV10-1 to TRBJ2-2; no clear D. The CDR3 totals 13 residues. The V and J ends lost 0 bases and 7 bases respectively, with 6 bases between them. Germline assignment: CDR1 WNHNN and CDR2 SYGVQD (reference sequence). Here the CDR3 reads CASSESMGGELFF. The DNA of the CDR3 is TGCGCCAGCAGTGAGTCGATGGGCGGGGAGCTGTTTTTT.

The CDR3 protein is CASSQDYRYTIYF. The CDR3 DNA reads as TGCGCCAGCAGCCAAGATTACCGATACACCATATATTTT. The V call is TRBV4-1, the J call TRBJ1-3; D is undetermined. V lost 0 bases to trimming and J lost 8 bases, with 8 bases between them. Germline CDR1 MGHRA, CDR2 YSYEKL. The CDR3 length is 13 residues.

For the CDR3, the DNA is TGTGCCACCCACCTCTCTGGGGCCAACGTCCTGACTTTC. As protein: CATHLSGANVLTF. The genes are TRBV19 and TRBJ2-6; D unclear. The CDR3 contains 13 residues. Trimming cost V 10 bases and J 0 bases, with 7 bases left between them. Germline-derived CDR1 and CDR2 are LNHDA and SQIVND (reference sequence).

The chain employs TRBV27 and TRBJ1-1; D is uncertain. From germline, CDR1 is MNHEY and CDR2 SMNVEV (reference sequence). This CDR3 region has 14 residues. V lost 2 bases to trimming and J lost 6 bases, with 13 bases between them. CDR3 loop: CASSLRVGGSEAFF. The DNA for the CDR3 is TGTGCCAGCAGTTTAAGGGTTGGAGGCTCTGAAGCTTTCTTT.

This rearrangement joins TRBV10-1 to TRBJ2-5; D remains ambiguous. The CDR3 runs to 13 residues. V was cut by 6 bases and J by 2 bases, with 10 bases left in between. Germline assignment: CDR1 WNHNN and CDR2 SYGVQD (reference sequence). The DNA of the CDR3 is TGCGCCAGCAGCCGGACGGATCAAGAGACCCAGTACTTC. Translating gives CASSRTDQETQYF.